The table lists the clone carrying this T cell receptor (beta chain) with a few counts. This CDR3 comprises 15 residues. The V end was cut by 2 bases, the J end by 2 bases, with 12 bases between. Per germline, CDR1 KGHDR and CDR2 SFDVKD. This specimen belongs to a study of T cells in Graves' hyperthyroidism and ophthalmopathy. Authors of the study amplified TCR beta CDR3 regions from RNA transcripts. Using the HTBI primer set, a first-round RT-PCR was run on the TCR CDR3. TCRdb analysed the multiplex PCR reads with MiXCR anew, one entry per CDR3 protein. The repertoire consists of a few hundred thousand distinct CDR3 sequences, with approximately 15% occurring once and the leading ten covering around 17%.

The chain couples TRBV24-1 to TRBJ2-7; D is ambiguous. Sequencing used blood. The clonotype was recovered from a woman aged 18-29 years with Graves' hyperthyroidism. The CDR3 DNA sequence: TGTGCCACCAGTGATTCAACAGTGAGAACCTACGAGCAGTACTTC. Translated: CATSDSTVRTYEQYF.